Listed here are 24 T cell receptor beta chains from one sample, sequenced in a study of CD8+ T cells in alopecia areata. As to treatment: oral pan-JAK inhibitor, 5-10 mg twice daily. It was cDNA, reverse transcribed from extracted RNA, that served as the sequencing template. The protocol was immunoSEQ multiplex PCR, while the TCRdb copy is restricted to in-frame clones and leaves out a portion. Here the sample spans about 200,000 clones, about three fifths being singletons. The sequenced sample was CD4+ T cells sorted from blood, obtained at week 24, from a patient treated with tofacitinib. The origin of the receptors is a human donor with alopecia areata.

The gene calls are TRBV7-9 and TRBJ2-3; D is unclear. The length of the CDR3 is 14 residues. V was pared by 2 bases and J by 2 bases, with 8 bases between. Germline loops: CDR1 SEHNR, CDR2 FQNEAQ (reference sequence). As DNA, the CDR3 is TGTGCCAGCAGCTTAAACGGGCACACAGATACGCAGTATTTT. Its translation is CASSLNGHTDTQYF.

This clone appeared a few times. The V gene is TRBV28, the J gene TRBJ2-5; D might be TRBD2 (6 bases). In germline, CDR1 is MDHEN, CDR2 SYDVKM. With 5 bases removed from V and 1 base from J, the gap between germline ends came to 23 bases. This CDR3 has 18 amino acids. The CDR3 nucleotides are TGTGCCAGCAGTACGCGTTTGGGGCGGGGAGATACCCAAGAGACCCAGTACTTC. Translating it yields CASSTRLGRGDTQETQYF.

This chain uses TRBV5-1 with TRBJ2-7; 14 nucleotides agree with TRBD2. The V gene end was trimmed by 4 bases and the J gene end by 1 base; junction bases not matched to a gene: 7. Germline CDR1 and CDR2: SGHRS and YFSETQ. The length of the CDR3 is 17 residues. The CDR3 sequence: CASSKGLAGASSYEQYF. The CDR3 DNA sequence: TGCGCCAGCAGCAAGGGACTAGCGGGAGCTAGTTCCTACGAGCAGTACTTC. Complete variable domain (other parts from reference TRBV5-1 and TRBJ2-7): KAGVTQTPRYLIKTRGQQVTLSCSPISGHRSVSWYQQTPGQGLQFLFEYFSETQRNKGNFPGRFSGRQFSNSRSEMNVSTLELGDSALYLCASSKGLAGASSYEQYFGPGTRLTVT.

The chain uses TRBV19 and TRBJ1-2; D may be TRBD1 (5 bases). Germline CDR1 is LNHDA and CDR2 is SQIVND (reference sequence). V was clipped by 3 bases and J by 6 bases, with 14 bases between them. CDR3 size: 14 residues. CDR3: CASSMVGRVNGYTF. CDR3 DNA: TGTGCCAGTAGTATGGTCGGCAGGGTGAATGGCTACACCTTC.

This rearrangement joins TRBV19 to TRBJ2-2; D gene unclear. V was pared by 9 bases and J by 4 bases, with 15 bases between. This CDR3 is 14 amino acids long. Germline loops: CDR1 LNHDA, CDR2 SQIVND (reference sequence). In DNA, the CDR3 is TGTGCCAGCCGACTGGGCTTGGTCACCGGGGAGCTGTTTTTT. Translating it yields CASRLGLVTGELFF.

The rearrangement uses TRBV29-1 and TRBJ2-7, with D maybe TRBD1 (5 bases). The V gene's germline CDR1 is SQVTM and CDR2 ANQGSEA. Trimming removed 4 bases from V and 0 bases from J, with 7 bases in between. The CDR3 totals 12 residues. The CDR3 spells CSVGDSSYEQYF. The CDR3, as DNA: TGCAGCGTTGGAGACAGCTCCTACGAGCAGTACTTC.

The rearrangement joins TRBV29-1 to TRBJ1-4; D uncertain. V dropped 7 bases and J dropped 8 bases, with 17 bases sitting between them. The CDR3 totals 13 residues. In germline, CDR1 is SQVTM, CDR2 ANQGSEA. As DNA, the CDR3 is TGCAGCGCCGTTTCAACATTCGAGGAAAAACTGTTTTTT. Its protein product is CSAVSTFEEKLFF.

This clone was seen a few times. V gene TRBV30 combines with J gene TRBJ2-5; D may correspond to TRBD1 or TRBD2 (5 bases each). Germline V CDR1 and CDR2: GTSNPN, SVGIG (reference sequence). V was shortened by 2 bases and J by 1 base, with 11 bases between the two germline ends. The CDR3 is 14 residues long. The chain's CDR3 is CAWSRGTVQETQYF. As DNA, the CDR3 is TGTGCCTGGAGTCGTGGGACGGTCCAAGAGACCCAGTACTTC.

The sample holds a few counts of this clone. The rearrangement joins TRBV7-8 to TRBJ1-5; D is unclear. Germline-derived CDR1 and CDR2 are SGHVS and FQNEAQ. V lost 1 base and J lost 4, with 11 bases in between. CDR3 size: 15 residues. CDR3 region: CASSLVRQTNQPQHF. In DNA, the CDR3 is TGTGCCAGCAGCTTAGTTCGGCAGACAAATCAGCCCCAGCATTTT.

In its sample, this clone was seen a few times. This CDR3 reads CASSQPRDGIYGYTF. The CDR3 region has the DNA TGCGCCAGCAGCCAACCACGGGACGGAATTTATGGCTACACCTTC. The rearrangement uses TRBV4-1 and TRBJ1-2, with D possibly TRBD1 on 5 matching bases. Germline V gene sequence: CDR1 MGHRA, CDR2 YSYEKL. The CDR3 length is 15 residues. Trimming removed 2 bases from V and 5 bases from J, with 15 bases in between.

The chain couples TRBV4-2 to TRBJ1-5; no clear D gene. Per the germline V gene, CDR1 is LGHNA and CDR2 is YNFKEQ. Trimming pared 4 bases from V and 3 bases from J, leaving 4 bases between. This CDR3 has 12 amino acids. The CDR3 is CASSLTNQPQHF. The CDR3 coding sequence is TGTGCCAGCAGCCTCACCAATCAGCCCCAGCATTTT.

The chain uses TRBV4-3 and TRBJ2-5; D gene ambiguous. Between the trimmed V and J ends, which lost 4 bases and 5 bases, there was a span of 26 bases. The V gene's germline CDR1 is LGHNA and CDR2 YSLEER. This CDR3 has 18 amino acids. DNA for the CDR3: TGCGCCAGCAGCCGCTCCCACCCGTCTGGGCCCCTGCCCGAGACCCAGTACTTC. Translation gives CASSRSHPSGPLPETQYF.

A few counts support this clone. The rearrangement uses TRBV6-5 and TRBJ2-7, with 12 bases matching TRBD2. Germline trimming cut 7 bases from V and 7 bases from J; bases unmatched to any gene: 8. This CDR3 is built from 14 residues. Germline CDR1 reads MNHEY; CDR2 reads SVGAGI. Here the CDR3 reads CASTKRLAGDEQYF. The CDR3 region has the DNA TGTGCCAGCACCAAGAGACTAGCGGGAGATGAGCAGTACTTC.

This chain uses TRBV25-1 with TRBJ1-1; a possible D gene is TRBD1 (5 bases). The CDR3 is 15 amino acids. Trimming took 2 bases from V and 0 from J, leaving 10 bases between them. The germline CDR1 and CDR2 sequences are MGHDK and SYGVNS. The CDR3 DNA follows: TGTGCCAGCAGTGAAATGAGGGGCTTGAACACTGAAGCTTTCTTT. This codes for CASSEMRGLNTEAFF.

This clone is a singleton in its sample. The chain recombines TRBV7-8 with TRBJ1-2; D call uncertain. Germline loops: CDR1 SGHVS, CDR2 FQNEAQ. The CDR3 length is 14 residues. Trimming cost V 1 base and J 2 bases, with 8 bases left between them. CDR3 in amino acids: CASSLGSGNYGYTF. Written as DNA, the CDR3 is TGTGCCAGCAGCTTAGGATCGGGGAACTATGGCTACACCTTC.

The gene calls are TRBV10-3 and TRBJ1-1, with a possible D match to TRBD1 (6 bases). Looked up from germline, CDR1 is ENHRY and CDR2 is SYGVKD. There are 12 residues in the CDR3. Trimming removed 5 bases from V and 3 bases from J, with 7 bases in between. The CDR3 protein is CAISYRDTEAFF. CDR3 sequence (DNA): TGTGCCATCAGTTACAGGGACACTGAAGCTTTCTTT.

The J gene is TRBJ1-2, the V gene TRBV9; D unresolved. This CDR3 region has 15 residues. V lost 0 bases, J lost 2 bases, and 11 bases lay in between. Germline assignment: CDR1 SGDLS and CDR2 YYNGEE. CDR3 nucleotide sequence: TGTGCCAGCAGCGTAGGAAGGGCGCCCAACTATGGCTACACCTTC. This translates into CASSVGRAPNYGYTF.

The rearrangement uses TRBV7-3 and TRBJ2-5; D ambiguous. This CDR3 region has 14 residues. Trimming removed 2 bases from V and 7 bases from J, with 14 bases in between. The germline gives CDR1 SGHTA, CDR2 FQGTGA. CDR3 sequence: CASSLSDLPGTQYF. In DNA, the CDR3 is TGTGCCAGCAGCTTATCGGACCTACCAGGGACCCAGTACTTC.

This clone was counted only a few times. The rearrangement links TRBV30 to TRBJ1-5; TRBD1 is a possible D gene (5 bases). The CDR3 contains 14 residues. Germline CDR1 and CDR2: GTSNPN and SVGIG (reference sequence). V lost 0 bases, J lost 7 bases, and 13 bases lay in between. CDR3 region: CAWSVRGGGQPQHF. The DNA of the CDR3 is TGTGCCTGGAGTGTACGTGGGGGAGGCCAGCCCCAGCATTTT.

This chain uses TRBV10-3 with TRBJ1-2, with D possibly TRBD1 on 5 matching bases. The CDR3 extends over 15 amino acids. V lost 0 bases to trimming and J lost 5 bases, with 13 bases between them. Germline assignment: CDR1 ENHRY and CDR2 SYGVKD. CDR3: CAISESPGSLYGYTF. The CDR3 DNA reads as TGTGCCATCAGTGAGTCGCCAGGGTCCCTATATGGCTACACCTTC.

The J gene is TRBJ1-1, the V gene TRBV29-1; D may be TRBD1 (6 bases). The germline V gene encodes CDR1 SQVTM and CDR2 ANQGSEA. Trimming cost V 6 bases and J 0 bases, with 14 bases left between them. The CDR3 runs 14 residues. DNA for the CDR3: TGCAGCGTAGATACAGGGTCCCTGAACACTGAAGCTTTCTTT. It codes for CSVDTGSLNTEAFF.

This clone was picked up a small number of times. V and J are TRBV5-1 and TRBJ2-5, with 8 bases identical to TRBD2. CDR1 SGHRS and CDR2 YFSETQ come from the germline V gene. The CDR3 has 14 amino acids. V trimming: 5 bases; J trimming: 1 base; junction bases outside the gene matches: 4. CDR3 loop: CASRSGGPQETQYF. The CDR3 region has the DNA TGCGCCAGCAGGTCGGGAGGGCCCCAAGAGACCCAGTACTTC.

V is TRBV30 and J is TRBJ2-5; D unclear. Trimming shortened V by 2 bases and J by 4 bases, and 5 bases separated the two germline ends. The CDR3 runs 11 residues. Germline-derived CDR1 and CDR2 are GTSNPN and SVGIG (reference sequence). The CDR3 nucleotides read TGTGCCTGGAGTAGAACAGAGACCCAGTACTTC. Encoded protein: CAWSRTETQYF.

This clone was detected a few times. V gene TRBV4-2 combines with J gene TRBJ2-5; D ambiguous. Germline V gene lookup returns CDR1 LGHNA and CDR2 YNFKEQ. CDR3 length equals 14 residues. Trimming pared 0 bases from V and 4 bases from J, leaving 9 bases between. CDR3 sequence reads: CASSQERDSETQYF. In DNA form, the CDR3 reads TGTGCCAGCAGCCAAGAGCGTGATTCAGAGACCCAGTACTTC.